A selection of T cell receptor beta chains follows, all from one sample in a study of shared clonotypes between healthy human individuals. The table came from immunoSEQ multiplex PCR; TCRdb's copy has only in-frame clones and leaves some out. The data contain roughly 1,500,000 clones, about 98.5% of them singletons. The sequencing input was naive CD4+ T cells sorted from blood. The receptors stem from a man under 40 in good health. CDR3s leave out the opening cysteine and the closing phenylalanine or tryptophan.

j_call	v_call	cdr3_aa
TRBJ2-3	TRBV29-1	SVVSASTDTQY
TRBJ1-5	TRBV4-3	ASSSDRGRQPQH
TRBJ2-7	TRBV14	ASSQGLAGPYEQY
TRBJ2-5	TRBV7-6	ASSLGTSGSVGETQY
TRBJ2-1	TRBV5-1	ASSSSPFVSYNEQF
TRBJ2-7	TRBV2	ASRSPGGYEQY
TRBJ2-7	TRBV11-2	ASSPGQGTVQQY
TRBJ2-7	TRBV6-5	ASSYSHLGGSYEQY
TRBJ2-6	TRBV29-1	SVLDRFGSGANVLT
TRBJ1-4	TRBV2	ASSDREGSEKLF
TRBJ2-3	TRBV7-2	ASRAGEASPIVTDTQY
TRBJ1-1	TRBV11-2	ASSRGLGSTEAF
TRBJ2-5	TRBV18	ASSPVPDEETQY
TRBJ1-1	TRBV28	ASSFVGAEAF
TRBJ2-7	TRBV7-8	ASRSMGTGTYEQY
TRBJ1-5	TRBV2	ASSEEGQINQPQH
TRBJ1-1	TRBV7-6	ASSSSGQTNTEAF
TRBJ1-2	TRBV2	ASSEAGIYGYT
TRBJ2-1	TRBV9	ASSVGLAGEGSGDNEQF
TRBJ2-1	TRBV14	ASSQDRTSSISYNEQF
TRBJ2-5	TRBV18	ASSPPPSGLETQY
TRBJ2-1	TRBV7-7	ASSPRPSGRVGEQF
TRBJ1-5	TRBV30	AWSADRIDQPQH
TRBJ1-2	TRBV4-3	ASSQVAGDGYT
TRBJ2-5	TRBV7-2	ASSFEPGLAELGAQY
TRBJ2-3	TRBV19	ASSLLAESTDTQY
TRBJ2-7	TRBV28	ASTSPGQGTYEQY
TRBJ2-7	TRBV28	ASSALGGSAYEQY
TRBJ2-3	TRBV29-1	SVGWTVDTQY
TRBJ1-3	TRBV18	ASSPGQVGNTIY
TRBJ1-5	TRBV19	ASSMYPDRGLNQPQH
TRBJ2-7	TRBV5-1	ASSLAGLYEQY
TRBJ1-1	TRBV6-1	ASSLVMNTEAF
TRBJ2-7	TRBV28	ASSLFGATYEQY
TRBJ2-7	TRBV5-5	ASSFIPSEQY
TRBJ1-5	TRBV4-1	ASSHPDRDQPQH
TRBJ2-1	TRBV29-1	SAATSGGSYNEQF
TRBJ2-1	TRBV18	ASSQVWGAEQF
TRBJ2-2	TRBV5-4	ASSPNRAGELF
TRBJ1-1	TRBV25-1	ASSNTGAEAF
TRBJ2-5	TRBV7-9	ASSPQGRETQY
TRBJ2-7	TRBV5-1	ASSTQGASGYEQY
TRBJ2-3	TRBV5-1	ASSLGNGDTQY
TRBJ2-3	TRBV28	ASSPRKTSLRVPDTQY
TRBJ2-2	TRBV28	ASSLSGTRAGELF
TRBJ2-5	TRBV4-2	ASSQVRGQETQY
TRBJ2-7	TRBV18	ASSSYTEYEQY
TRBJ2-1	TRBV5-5	ASSLRTAFRNEQF
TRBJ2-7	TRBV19	ASSRRQLDEQY
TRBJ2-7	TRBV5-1	ASSPQGVPYEQY
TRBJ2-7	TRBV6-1	ASRTGGVYEQY
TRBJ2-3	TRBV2	ASRLDINTDTQY
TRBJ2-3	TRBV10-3	AISESRLAGTSDTQY
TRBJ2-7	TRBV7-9	ATGKGGNSYEQY
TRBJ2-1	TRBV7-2	ASSFYRAGENEQF